Listed here are 6 T cell receptor beta chains from one sample, sequenced in a study of blood T cell repertoires in COVID-19. Method: immunoSEQ multiplex PCR; TCRdb's copy keeps in-frame clones and lacks some. Among over 95,000 clones listed, just under 90% were seen once. Sequences were obtained from peripheral blood. The receptor set was obtained from a woman aged 45-60 years with acute or convalescent COVID-19.

This clone has only one observation. V gene TRBV20-1 combines with J gene TRBJ2-5; maybe TRBD2 (6 bases). V was trimmed by 3 bases and J by 5 bases, leaving 19 bases between them. The germline CDR1 and CDR2 sequences are DFQATT and SNEGSKA (reference sequence). The CDR3 totals 15 residues. The CDR3 DNA reads as TGCAGTGCTAGTGGAGAGGGAGGAGGGGTGGAGACCCAGTACTTC. This sequence encodes CSASGEGGGVETQYF.

V and J are TRBV4-1 and TRBJ1-4; tentative D call: TRBD1 (6 bases). Trimming left V 7 bases short and J 4 bases short, with 19 bases between. The CDR3 runs 16 residues. Per the germline V gene, CDR1 is MGHRA and CDR2 is YSYEKL. The CDR3 sequence is CASTRHRDSFNEKLFF. The CDR3 nucleotides read TGCGCCAGCACCCGACACAGGGATTCCTTTAATGAAAAACTGTTTTTT.

There are a few counts of this clone. V is TRBV6-5 and J is TRBJ1-5; 7 bases agree with TRBD1. CDR1 and CDR2 (germline): MNHEY, SVGAGI. The CDR3 length is 13 residues. The junction had 10 bases not matched to a gene; V was cut back by 11 bases and J by 6 bases. CDR3 loop: CASGGPGSQPQHF. The CDR3 region has the DNA TGTGCCTCAGGGGGGCCAGGGAGTCAGCCCCAGCATTTT.

CDR3 loop: CASRSPGLAGGIRNEQFF. The CDR3, as DNA: TGTGCCAGCAGATCGCCGGGACTAGCGGGGGGGATTCGCAATGAGCAGTTCTTC. The chain combines TRBV7-9 with TRBJ2-1; 16 nucleotides agree with TRBD2. The CDR3 spans 18 residues. Germline loops: CDR1 SEHNR, CDR2 FQNEAQ (reference sequence). V shed 6 bases, J shed 6 bases, and the junction held 11 bases outside the gene matches.

The rearrangement joins TRBV25-1 to TRBJ1-5; possible D gene TRBD1, 6 bases. CDR1 is MGHDK, CDR2 SYGVNS, per germline. This CDR3 has 13 residues. The V end was cut by 8 bases, the J end by 1 base, with 9 bases between. CDR3 DNA sequence: TGTGCCAGCGTTAGGGGGAGCAATCAGCCCCAGCATTTT. Its translation: CASVRGSNQPQHF.

J is TRBJ1-1 and V is TRBV28, with a possible D match to TRBD1 (6 bases). The CDR3 runs 15 residues. V was pared by 5 bases and J by 3 bases, with 16 bases between. Germline CDR1 MDHEN, CDR2 SYDVKM. The CDR3 reads CASSPIGGADTEAFF. The CDR3 region has the DNA TGTGCCAGCAGTCCCATCGGGGGGGCGGACACTGAAGCTTTCTTT.